These T cell receptor beta chains were read from a single sample in a study of blood T cell repertoires in COVID-19. Produced via immunoSEQ multiplex PCR; TCRdb's table is partial and in-frame only. The sample consists of approximately 460,000 clones, 89% of them appearing once. The material sequenced was peripheral blood. The receptors shown here come from a man aged 18 to 30 with COVID-19, enrolled during active disease. Both conserved end residues are part of each CDR3.

cdr3_aa: CASSGRSSDTQYF
j_call: TRBJ2-3
cdr3_length: 13
v_call: TRBV10-1

cdr3_aa: CASSLTPNTEAFF
j_call: TRBJ1-1
cdr3_length: 13
v_call: TRBV7-2

cdr3_aa: CASSLEEREFDEQFF
j_call: TRBJ2-1
cdr3_length: 15
v_call: TRBV5-1

cdr3_aa: CASSKGRENSGLDNEQFF
j_call: TRBJ2-1
cdr3_length: 18
v_call: TRBV21-1

cdr3_aa: CASSLVGGTTLSYEQYF
j_call: TRBJ2-7
cdr3_length: 17
v_call: TRBV7-2

cdr3_aa: CASSQGLSNQPQHF
j_call: TRBJ1-5
cdr3_length: 14
v_call: TRBV19

cdr3_aa: CASSRQGASYSNQPQHF
j_call: TRBJ1-5
cdr3_length: 17
v_call: TRBV19

cdr3_aa: CASSSPGQVAFWSNQPQHF
j_call: TRBJ1-5
cdr3_length: 19
v_call: TRBV7-3

cdr3_aa: CASSLTSGGASYNEQFF
j_call: TRBJ2-1
cdr3_length: 17
v_call: TRBV7-9

cdr3_aa: CASSQDLTGSSLGGYTF
j_call: TRBJ1-2
cdr3_length: 17
v_call: TRBV3-1/TRBV3-2

cdr3_aa: CASSLLSGELFF
j_call: TRBJ2-2
cdr3_length: 12
v_call: TRBV5-1

cdr3_aa: CASSPQRRGYQETQYF
j_call: TRBJ2-5
cdr3_length: 16
v_call: TRBV7-9

cdr3_aa: CASSSRTGRDNEQFF
j_call: TRBJ2-1
cdr3_length: 15
v_call: TRBV6-5

cdr3_aa: CASSLRTGGIARTDTQYF
j_call: TRBJ2-3
cdr3_length: 18
v_call: TRBV5-1

cdr3_aa: CASSQLAHLNEQFF
j_call: TRBJ2-1
cdr3_length: 14
v_call: TRBV11-3

cdr3_aa: CASRYRDTNQPQHF
j_call: TRBJ1-5
cdr3_length: 14
v_call: TRBV6-5

cdr3_aa: CASGLPTRGEQFF
j_call: TRBJ2-1
cdr3_length: 13
v_call: TRBV12-5

cdr3_aa: CASSASSGSAYEQYF
j_call: TRBJ2-7
cdr3_length: 15
v_call: TRBV5-4

cdr3_aa: CASSPRSGPYEQYF
j_call: TRBJ2-7
cdr3_length: 14
v_call: TRBV13

cdr3_aa: CASSQTGTGFQETQYF
j_call: TRBJ2-5
cdr3_length: 16
v_call: TRBV7-9

cdr3_aa: CASSLEGVSYNEQFF
j_call: TRBJ2-1
cdr3_length: 15
v_call: TRBV5-1

cdr3_aa: CASSPPRGGGTGELFF
j_call: TRBJ2-2
cdr3_length: 16
v_call: TRBV18

cdr3_aa: CASSIDSGTYLYEQYF
j_call: TRBJ2-7
cdr3_length: 16
v_call: TRBV19

cdr3_aa: CASSTAGAYEQYF
j_call: TRBJ2-7
cdr3_length: 13
v_call: TRBV3-1/TRBV3-2

cdr3_aa: CASRNRQGNTEAFF
j_call: TRBJ1-1
cdr3_length: 14
v_call: TRBV6-5

cdr3_aa: CASARGTGKNIQYF
j_call: TRBJ2-4
cdr3_length: 14
v_call: TRBV4-1

cdr3_aa: CASSRTGTGGYEQYF
j_call: TRBJ2-7
cdr3_length: 15
v_call: TRBV7-2

cdr3_aa: CASSLGGSLLYGYTF
j_call: TRBJ1-2
cdr3_length: 15
v_call: TRBV11-2

cdr3_aa: CASSADSYEQFF
j_call: TRBJ2-1
cdr3_length: 12
v_call: TRBV6-4

cdr3_aa: CASSPQVSGNTIYF
j_call: TRBJ1-3
cdr3_length: 14
v_call: TRBV9

cdr3_aa: CASSSTDTQYF
j_call: TRBJ2-3
cdr3_length: 11
v_call: TRBV11-1

cdr3_aa: CASSLGTALNSPLHF
j_call: TRBJ1-6
cdr3_length: 15
v_call: TRBV7-8

cdr3_aa: CASSGQKNTEAFF
j_call: TRBJ1-1
cdr3_length: 13
v_call: TRBV2

cdr3_aa: CASSRDRGPGELFF
j_call: TRBJ2-2
cdr3_length: 14
v_call: TRBV7-2

cdr3_aa: CASSLVLAESHTQYF
j_call: TRBJ2-3
cdr3_length: 15
v_call: TRBV5-5

cdr3_aa: CAWSVGRPGAGELFF
j_call: TRBJ2-2
cdr3_length: 15
v_call: TRBV30

cdr3_aa: CASSLSATDSTGELFF
j_call: TRBJ2-2
cdr3_length: 16
v_call: TRBV5-1

cdr3_aa: CASSSWAPSGNTIYF
j_call: TRBJ1-3
cdr3_length: 15
v_call: TRBV7-6

cdr3_aa: CASNQAGTGGNSPLHF
j_call: TRBJ1-6
cdr3_length: 16
v_call: TRBV10-2

cdr3_aa: CATSSRTTYEQYF
j_call: TRBJ2-7
cdr3_length: 13
v_call: TRBV15

cdr3_aa: CASSSGLAGGGSEQYF
j_call: TRBJ2-7
cdr3_length: 16
v_call: TRBV5-1

cdr3_aa: CASSPRDRFPFF
j_call: TRBJ2-1
cdr3_length: 12
v_call: TRBV18

cdr3_aa: CASSLAPSGVRDTQYF
j_call: TRBJ2-3
cdr3_length: 16
v_call: TRBV7-6

cdr3_aa: CASSSPGLESTDTQYF
j_call: TRBJ2-3
cdr3_length: 16
v_call: TRBV5-4

cdr3_aa: CASSLSGHGYTF
j_call: TRBJ1-2
cdr3_length: 12
v_call: TRBV5-1